The 25 T cell receptor beta chains listed next were all sequenced from one sample in a study of T cell repertoires in cytomegalovirus infection. TCRdb recomputed calls from the reads with MiXCR, one row per CDR3 protein. Of around 130,000 distinct CDR3 sequences in the sample, 8% to 9% are singletons; the top ten hold about a tenth. The specimen sequenced was PBMCs. These receptors originate from a human donor in good health (CMV status not recorded). Some clones in this sample may be carry-over from other donors' samples.

This clonotype was counted between two and nine times. One end of the junction varies from germline; a read error may be responsible. The genes are TRBV5-1 and TRBJ2-7; D is possibly TRBD1 or TRBD2 (7 bases each). Germline CDR1 and CDR2: SGHRS and YFSETQ. The CDR3 contains 15 residues. The CDR3 reads CASSSSTGTTYEQDF. For the CDR3, the DNA is TGCGCCAGCAGCTCTTCGACAGGGACTACCTACGAGCAGGACTTC.

For this clonotype: One base away lies a much larger clone, so this may be a sequencing read error. The chain couples TRBV13 to TRBJ1-1; tentative D call: TRBD1 (5 bases). The germline CDR1 and CDR2 sequences are PRHDT and FYEKMQ (reference sequence). The CDR3 consists of 15 residues. This chain's CDR3 is CASSLGWGMNAEAFF. CDR3 in DNA: TGCGCCAGCAGCTTGGGGTGGGGGATGAACGCTGAAGCTTTCTTT.

This clonotype appeared many times. The rearrangement links TRBV7-2 to TRBJ1-6, with 8 bases aligning to TRBD1. J was trimmed by 0 bases and V by 5 bases; bases with no gene match: 12. CDR3 size: 19 residues. Germline V lookup: CDR1 SGHTA, CDR2 FQGNSA. In nucleotides, the CDR3 is TGTGCCAGCAGCCTTAGGACAGGGACGTGGGGCTCCTATAATTCACCCCTCCACTTT. This codes for CASSLRTGTWGSYNSPLHF.

This clonotype was picked up a small number of times. This chain uses TRBV12-3 or TRBV12-4 with TRBJ1-4; possibly TRBD1 for D (6 bases). Trimming stripped 5 bases from V and 3 bases from J, with 13 bases between. The CDR3 totals 15 residues. The CDR3 bases are TGTGCCAGCAGTCCCGGAAGGGGGGCTAATGAAAAACTGTTTTTT. It is translated as CASSPGRGANEKLFF.

This clonotype was counted ten times or more. The rearrangement links TRBV29-1 to TRBJ1-1; D remains ambiguous. The length of the CDR3 is 12 residues. Germline-derived CDR1 and CDR2 are SQVTM and ANQGSEA. V was cut by 4 bases and J by 2 bases, with 8 bases left in between. CDR3 residues: CSVGRDNTEAFF. The CDR3 region has the DNA TGCAGCGTTGGCAGAGATAACACTGAAGCTTTCTTT.

This chain connects TRBV4-2 to TRBJ1-1; D call uncertain. Trimming left V 0 bases short and J 11 bases short, with 13 bases between. CDR1 is LGHNA, CDR2 YNFKEQ, per germline. This CDR3 is 13 amino acids long. The CDR3 DNA is TGTGCCAGCAGCCAAGATCTGGGGATGGGCGCTTTCTTT. It is translated as CASSQDLGMGAFF.

This clonotype was detected ten times or more. The J gene is TRBJ1-2, the V gene TRBV28, with TRBD1 identical over 12 bases. Unmatched junction bases numbered 4, after V lost 7 bases and J lost 4 bases. This CDR3 is built from 14 residues. CDR1 MDHEN and CDR2 SYDVKM come from the germline V gene. The CDR3 nucleotides read TGTGCCAGCATCGGGACAGGGGGCGGCTATGGCTACACCTTC. Encoded protein: CASIGTGGGYGYTF.

This clonotype was observed a few times. This chain uses TRBV29-1 with TRBJ2-5; 8 bases line up with TRBD2. Germline V gene data show CDR1 as SQVTM and CDR2 as ANQGSEA. Losses at the gene ends were 6 bases for V and 8 bases for J; bases not matched to a gene: 8. This CDR3 is 12 amino acids long. CDR3: CSVRLALRTQYF. In nucleotides, the CDR3 is TGCAGCGTCAGACTAGCGCTCAGAACCCAGTACTTC.

The genes are TRBV29-1 and TRBJ2-2; D is unresolved. The V gene lost 8 bases and the J gene lost 6 bases, with 10 bases spanning the gap. The germline V gene encodes CDR1 SQVTM and CDR2 ANQGSEA. The CDR3 has 11 amino acids. This CDR3 reads CSTSASGELFF. In DNA form, the CDR3 reads TGCAGCACATCTGCTTCCGGGGAGCTGTTTTTT.

This clonotype was seen a few times. The genes are TRBV2 and TRBJ1-3; 7 bases agree with TRBD1. V lost 2 bases to trimming and J lost 6 bases; unmatched junction nucleotides: 7. CDR3 length equals 15 residues. The germline gives CDR1 SNHLY, CDR2 FYNNEI. In DNA form, the CDR3 reads TGTGCCAGCAGTGAACTCGACAGGGCTCTAAACACCATATATTTT. Translating it yields CASSELDRALNTIYF.

This clonotype was seen many times. The chain links TRBV7-9 to TRBJ2-7; 7 bases are a match to TRBD2. The CDR3 is 17 residues long. Germline V CDR1 and CDR2: SEHNR, FQNEAQ (reference sequence). V dropped 3 bases and J dropped 2; count of bases not matched to a gene: 13. CDR3 region: CASSLGRAGGTTYEQYF. In nucleotides, the CDR3 is TGTGCCAGCAGCTTGGGGCGGGCAGGAGGGACTACCTACGAGCAGTACTTC.

This clonotype was recorded many times. The genes are TRBV7-2 and TRBJ1-2; 8 positions agree with TRBD1. V lost 7 bases to trimming and J lost 8 bases; unmatched junction nucleotides: 15. Per the germline V gene, CDR1 is SGHTA and CDR2 is FQGNSA. CDR3 length: 15 amino acids. This CDR3 is CASTPEARGPRGYTF. CDR3 sequence (DNA): TGTGCCAGCACCCCTGAGGCCAGGGGGCCTCGGGGCTACACCTTC.

In this sample, this clonotype turned up many times. This chain links TRBV23-1 with TRBJ2-5; possible D gene TRBD2, 6 bases. TRBV23-1 falls under the ORF class, with uncertain function. The CDR3 totals 18 residues. Trimming removed 5 bases at V and 4 bases at J, with 26 bases between. The CDR3 spells CASSAEGRAGLRRETQYF. The DNA of the CDR3 is TGCGCCAGCAGTGCGGAGGGGCGCGCAGGCCTAAGAAGAGAGACCCAGTACTTC.

The chain links TRBV19 to TRBJ2-5; TRBD1 matches at 7 bases. J lost 0 bases, V lost 3 bases, and 4 bases had no gene match. Germline CDR1 is LNHDA and CDR2 is SQIVND (reference sequence). This CDR3 is built from 15 residues. CDR3 sequence: CASSMGQGDQETQYF. CDR3 DNA sequence: TGTGCCAGTAGTATGGGGCAGGGGGACCAAGAGACCCAGTACTTC. The entire variable domain, with the rest obtained from reference TRBV19 and TRBJ2-5, is as follows: DGGITQSPKYLFRKEGQNVTLSCEQNLNHDAMYWYRQDPGQGLRLIYYSQIVNDFQKGDIAEGYSVSREKKESFPLTVTSAQKNPTAFYLCASSMGQGDQETQYFGPGTRLLVL.

The sample holds many counts of this clonotype. The CDR3, as DNA: TGTGCCAGCGCACTGGGAGACCTTCGGGATACGCAGTATTTT. The encoded protein is CASALGDLRDTQYF. The chain links TRBV28 to TRBJ2-3, with TRBD2 as a possible D gene (5 bases). Germline assignment: CDR1 MDHEN and CDR2 SYDVKM. Trimming removed 8 bases from V and 6 bases from J, with 18 bases in between. CDR3 length equals 14 residues.

The chain employs TRBV29-1 and TRBJ1-2, with D unresolved. Germline CDR1 reads SQVTM; CDR2 reads ANQGSEA. The CDR3 extends over 13 amino acids. V dropped 2 bases and J dropped 4 bases, with 11 bases sitting between them. DNA for the CDR3: TGCAGCGTTGAACTCGACTGGGGCTATGGCTACACCTTC. Translation gives CSVELDWGYGYTF.

This clonotype was seen a few times. The chain is built from TRBV11-2 and TRBJ2-1; 9 nucleotides align to TRBD1. CDR3 size: 15 residues. The J segment lost 3 bases and the V segment lost 7 bases, leaving 7 bases of the junction unmatched. Germline V lookup: CDR1 SGHAT, CDR2 FQNNGV. The CDR3 here is CASMLGTGIYNEQFF. The CDR3 DNA reads TGTGCCAGCATGCTCGGGACAGGGATCTACAATGAGCAGTTCTTC.

This clonotype was recorded at least ten times. The chain recombines TRBV19 with TRBJ1-2; no definite D call. The V gene lost 8 bases and the J gene lost 4 bases, with 17 bases spanning the gap. The V gene's germline CDR1 is LNHDA and CDR2 SQIVND (reference sequence). The CDR3 runs to 14 residues. Written as DNA, the CDR3 is TGTGCCAGTTCGCAGACGGAAACTCGCTATGGCTACACCTTC. Amino acids: CASSQTETRYGYTF.

This clonotype was recorded at least ten times. The V and J genes are TRBV12-3 or TRBV12-4 and TRBJ1-2; D remains unclear. Trimming left V 2 bases short and J 4 bases short, with 5 bases between. The CDR3 is made up of 12 amino acids. CDR3 bases: TGTGCCAGCAGTTTAACCCCCTATGGCTACACCTTC. Protein product: CASSLTPYGYTF.

This clonotype was observed many times. The V gene is TRBV7-8, the J gene TRBJ2-1; TRBD1 matches 10 bases. The J segment lost 12 bases and the V segment lost 5 bases, leaving 16 bases of the junction unmatched. Germline loops: CDR1 SGHVS, CDR2 FQNEAQ. The CDR3 covers 16 residues. The DNA of the CDR3 is TGTGCCAGCAGCCCAGTCCGGACAGGGGGGAGAGATGTGCAGTTCTTC. It translates to CASSPVRTGGRDVQFF.

This clonotype was seen many times. V gene TRBV11-2 combines with J gene TRBJ2-5, with D tentatively TRBD2 (5 bases). From germline, CDR1 is SGHAT and CDR2 FQNNGV. The CDR3 contains 18 residues. Trimming stripped 4 bases from V and 3 bases from J, with 24 bases between. The CDR3 coding sequence is TGTGCCAGCAGCTCCGAAATGTTCCCCCCGGCCGGGAAAGAGACCCAGTACTTC. Translated: CASSSEMFPPAGKETQYF.

The rearrangement uses TRBV7-9 and TRBJ1-1, with D unclear. The CDR3 extends over 14 amino acids. Looked up from germline, CDR1 is SEHNR and CDR2 is FQNEAQ (reference sequence). V lost 3 bases to trimming and J lost 0 bases, with 8 bases between them. The CDR3 protein is CASSFRQVNTEAFF. In DNA, the CDR3 is TGTGCCAGCAGCTTTCGTCAGGTGAACACTGAAGCTTTCTTT.

The table lists this clonotype with many counts. This chain joins TRBV11-2 and TRBJ1-1, with no clear D. The V end lost 5 bases, the J end lost 10 bases, and 26 bases lay between the germline ends. The CDR3 is 16 amino acids. CDR1 SGHAT and CDR2 FQNNGV come from the germline V gene. The CDR3 sequence is CASSRIGTSFSATAFF. In DNA form, the CDR3 reads TGTGCCAGCAGCCGCATCGGTACAAGTTTTTCCGCAACAGCTTTCTTT.

This clonotype was found many times. The V gene is TRBV7-7, the J gene TRBJ2-3; 9 bases are a match to TRBD2. This CDR3 comprises 16 residues. The germline CDR1 and CDR2 sequences are SSHAT and FNYEAQ (reference sequence). V lost 1 base and J lost 0; bases outside the gene matches: 2. The CDR3 sequence is CASSLGSGGSTDTQYF. Written as DNA, the CDR3 is TGTGCCAGCAGCTTAGGTAGCGGGGGTAGCACAGATACGCAGTATTTT.

In this sample, this clonotype turned up many times. The chain joins TRBV27 to TRBJ1-5; D not certain. Per the germline V gene, CDR1 is MNHEY and CDR2 is SMNVEV (reference sequence). The germline V and J ends were trimmed by 5 bases and 4 bases, with 12 bases remaining between them. The CDR3 length is 14 residues. In DNA, the CDR3 is TGTGCCAGCAGTAGACGCAGTGGAAATCAGCCCCAGCATTTT. Translated: CASSRRSGNQPQHF.